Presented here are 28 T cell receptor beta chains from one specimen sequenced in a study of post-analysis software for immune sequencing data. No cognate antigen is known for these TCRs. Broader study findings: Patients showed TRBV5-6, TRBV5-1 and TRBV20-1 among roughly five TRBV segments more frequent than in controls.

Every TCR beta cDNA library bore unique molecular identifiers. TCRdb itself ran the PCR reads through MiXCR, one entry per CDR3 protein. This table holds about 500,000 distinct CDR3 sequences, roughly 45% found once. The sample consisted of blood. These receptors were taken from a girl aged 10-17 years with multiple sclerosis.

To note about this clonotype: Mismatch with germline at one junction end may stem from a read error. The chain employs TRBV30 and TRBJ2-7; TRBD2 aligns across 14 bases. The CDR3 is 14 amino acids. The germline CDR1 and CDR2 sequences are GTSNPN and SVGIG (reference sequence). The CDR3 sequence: CAWSVGTSGSERYF. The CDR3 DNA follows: TGTGCCTGGAGTGTAGGGACTAGCGGGAGCGAGCGGTACTTC.

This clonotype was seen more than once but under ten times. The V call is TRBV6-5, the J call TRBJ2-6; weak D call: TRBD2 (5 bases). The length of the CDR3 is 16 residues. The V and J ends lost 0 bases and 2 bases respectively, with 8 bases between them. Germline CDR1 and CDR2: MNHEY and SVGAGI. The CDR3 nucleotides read TGTGCCAGCAGTTACTCGACGGGGACTGGGGCCAACGTCCTGACTTTC. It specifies CASSYSTGTGANVLTF.

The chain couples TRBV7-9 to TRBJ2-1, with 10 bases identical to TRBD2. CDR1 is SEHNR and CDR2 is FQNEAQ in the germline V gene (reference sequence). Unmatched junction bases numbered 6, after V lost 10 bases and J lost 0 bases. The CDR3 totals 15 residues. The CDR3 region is CAIGLADSSYNEQFF. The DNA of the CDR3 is TGTGCCATCGGACTAGCGGATAGCTCCTACAATGAGCAGTTCTTC.

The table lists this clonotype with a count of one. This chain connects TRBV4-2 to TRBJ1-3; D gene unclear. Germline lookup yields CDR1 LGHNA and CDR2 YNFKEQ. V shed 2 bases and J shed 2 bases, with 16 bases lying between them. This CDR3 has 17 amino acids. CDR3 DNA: TGTGCCAGCAGCCAAAACGGTAGAATGGGTACTGGAAACACCATATATTTT. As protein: CASSQNGRMGTGNTIYF.

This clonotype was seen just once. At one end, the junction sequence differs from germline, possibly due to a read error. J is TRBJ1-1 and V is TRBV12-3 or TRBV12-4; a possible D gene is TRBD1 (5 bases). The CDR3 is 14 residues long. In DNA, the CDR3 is TGTGCCAGCAGTCCCGGGACCATGAACACTGGAGCTTTCTTT. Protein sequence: CASSPGTMNTGAFF.

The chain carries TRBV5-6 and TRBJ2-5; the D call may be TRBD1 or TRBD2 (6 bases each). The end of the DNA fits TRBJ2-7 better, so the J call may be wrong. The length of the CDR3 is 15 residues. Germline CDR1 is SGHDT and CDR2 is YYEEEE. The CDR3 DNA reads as TGTGCCAGCAGCTTGGACGGGGGACATTTCTACGAGCAGTACTTC. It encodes CASSLDGGHFYEQYF.

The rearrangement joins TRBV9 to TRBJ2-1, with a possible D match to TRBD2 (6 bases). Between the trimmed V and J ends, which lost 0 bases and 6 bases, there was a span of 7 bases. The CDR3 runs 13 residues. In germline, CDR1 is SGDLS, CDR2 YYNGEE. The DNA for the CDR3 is TGTGCCAGCAGCGTAGGTAGCGGCAATGAGCAGTTCTTC. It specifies CASSVGSGNEQFF. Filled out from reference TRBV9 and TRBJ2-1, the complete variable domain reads DSGVTQTPKHLITATGQRVTLRCSPRSGDLSVYWYQQSLDQGLQFLIQYYNGEERAKGNILERFSAQQFPDLHSELNLSSLELGDSALYFCASSVGSGNEQFFGPGTRLTVL.

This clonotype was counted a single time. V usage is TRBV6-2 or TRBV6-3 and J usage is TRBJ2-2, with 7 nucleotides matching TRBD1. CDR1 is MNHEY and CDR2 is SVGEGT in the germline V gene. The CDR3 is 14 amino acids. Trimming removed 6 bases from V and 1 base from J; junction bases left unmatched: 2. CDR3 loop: CASSRQGNTGELFF. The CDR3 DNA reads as TGTGCCAGCAGCAGACAGGGGAACACCGGGGAGCTGTTTTTT.

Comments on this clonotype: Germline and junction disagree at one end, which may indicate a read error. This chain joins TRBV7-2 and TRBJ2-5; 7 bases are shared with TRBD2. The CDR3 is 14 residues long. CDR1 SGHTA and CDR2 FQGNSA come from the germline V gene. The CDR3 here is CASSALADQEAQYF. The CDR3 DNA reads TGTGCCAGCAGCGCGCTAGCGGACCAAGAGGCCCAGTACTTC. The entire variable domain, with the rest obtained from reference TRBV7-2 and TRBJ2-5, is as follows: GAGVSQSPSNKVTEKGKDVELRCDPISGHTALYWYRQSLGQGLEFLIYFQGNSAPDKSGLPSDRFSAERTGGSVSTLTIQRTQQEDSAVYLCASSALADQEAQYFGPGTRLLVL.

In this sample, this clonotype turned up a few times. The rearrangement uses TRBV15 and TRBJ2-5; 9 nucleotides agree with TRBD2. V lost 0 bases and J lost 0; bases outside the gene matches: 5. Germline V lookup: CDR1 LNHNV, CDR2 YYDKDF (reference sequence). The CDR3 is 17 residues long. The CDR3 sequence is CATSRDLSGGYQETQYF. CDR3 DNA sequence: TGTGCCACCAGCAGAGATCTTAGCGGGGGTTACCAAGAGACCCAGTACTTC.

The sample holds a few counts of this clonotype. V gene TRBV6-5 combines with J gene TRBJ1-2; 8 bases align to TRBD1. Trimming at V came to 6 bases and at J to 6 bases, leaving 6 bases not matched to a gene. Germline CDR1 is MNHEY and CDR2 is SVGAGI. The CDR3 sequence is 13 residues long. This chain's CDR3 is CASSSDRAHGYTF. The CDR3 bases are TGTGCCAGCAGCTCGGACAGGGCTCATGGCTACACCTTC.

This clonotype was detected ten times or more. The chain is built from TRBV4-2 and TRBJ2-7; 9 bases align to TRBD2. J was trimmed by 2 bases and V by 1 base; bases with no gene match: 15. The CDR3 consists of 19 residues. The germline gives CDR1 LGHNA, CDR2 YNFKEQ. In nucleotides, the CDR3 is TGTGCCAGCAGCCAAGCTCATGCTAGCGGGGCCACATACCCCTACGAGCAGTACTTC. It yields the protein CASSQAHASGATYPYEQYF.

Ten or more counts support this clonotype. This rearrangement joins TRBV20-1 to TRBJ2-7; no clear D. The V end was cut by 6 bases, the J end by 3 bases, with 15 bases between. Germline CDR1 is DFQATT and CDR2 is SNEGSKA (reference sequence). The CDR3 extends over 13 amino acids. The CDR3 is CSAHSLLSYEQYF. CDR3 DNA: TGCAGTGCCCACTCACTCCTCAGCTACGAGCAGTACTTC.

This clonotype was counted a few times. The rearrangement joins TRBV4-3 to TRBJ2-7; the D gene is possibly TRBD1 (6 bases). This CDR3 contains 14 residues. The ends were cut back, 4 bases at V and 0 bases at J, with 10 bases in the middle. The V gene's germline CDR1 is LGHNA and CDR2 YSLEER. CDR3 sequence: CASSRDRTSYEQYF. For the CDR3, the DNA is TGCGCCAGCAGCCGAGACAGGACCTCCTACGAGCAGTACTTC.

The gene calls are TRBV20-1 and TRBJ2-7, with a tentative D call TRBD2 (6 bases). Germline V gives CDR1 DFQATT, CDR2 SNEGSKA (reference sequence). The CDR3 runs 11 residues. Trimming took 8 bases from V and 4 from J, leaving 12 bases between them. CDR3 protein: CSLSGRYEQYF. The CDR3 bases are TGCAGTCTCAGCGGGCGTTACGAGCAGTACTTC.

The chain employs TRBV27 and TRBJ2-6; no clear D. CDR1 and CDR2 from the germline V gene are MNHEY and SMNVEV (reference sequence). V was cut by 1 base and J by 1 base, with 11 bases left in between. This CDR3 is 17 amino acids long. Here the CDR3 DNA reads TGTGCCAGCAGTTTATGGCAGGACCCTTCTGGGGCCAACGTCCTGACTTTC. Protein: CASSLWQDPSGANVLTF.

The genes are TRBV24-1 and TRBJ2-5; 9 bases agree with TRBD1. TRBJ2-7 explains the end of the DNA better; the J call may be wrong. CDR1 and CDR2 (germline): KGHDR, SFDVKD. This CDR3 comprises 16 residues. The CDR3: CATSGGQGWGFDEQYF. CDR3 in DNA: TGTGCCACCAGTGGCGGACAGGGGTGGGGATTCGACGAGCAGTACTTC.

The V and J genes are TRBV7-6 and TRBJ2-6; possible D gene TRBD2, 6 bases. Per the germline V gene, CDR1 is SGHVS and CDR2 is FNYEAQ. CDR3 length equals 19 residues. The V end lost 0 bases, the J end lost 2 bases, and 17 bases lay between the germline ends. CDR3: CASSLAYAPGDAGANVLTF. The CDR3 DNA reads TGTGCCAGCAGCTTAGCTTACGCTCCGGGAGATGCTGGGGCCAACGTCCTGACTTTC.

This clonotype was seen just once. The CDR3 spells CSATSASGDNEQFF. The DNA of the CDR3 is TGCAGCGCTACATCCGCTAGCGGGGACAATGAGCAGTTCTTC. This sequence joins TRBV29-1 and TRBJ2-1; 9 nucleotides match TRBD2. Trimming took 7 bases from V and 5 from J; bases not matched to a gene: 9. The CDR3 runs to 14 residues. The V gene's germline CDR1 is SQVTM and CDR2 ANQGSEA.

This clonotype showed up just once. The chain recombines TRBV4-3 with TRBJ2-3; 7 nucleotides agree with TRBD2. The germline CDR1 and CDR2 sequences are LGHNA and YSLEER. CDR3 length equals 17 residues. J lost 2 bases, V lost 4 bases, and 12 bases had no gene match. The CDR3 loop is CASSLNTGTTYTDTQYF. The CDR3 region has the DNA TGCGCCAGCAGCCTAAACACCGGGACTACCTACACAGATACGCAGTATTTT.

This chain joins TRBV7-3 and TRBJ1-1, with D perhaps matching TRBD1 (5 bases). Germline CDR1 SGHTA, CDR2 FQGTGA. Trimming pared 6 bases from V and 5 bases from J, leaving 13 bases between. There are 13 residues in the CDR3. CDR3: CASRRDFTTEAFF. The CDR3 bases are TGTGCCAGCAGGAGGGACTTCACAACTGAAGCTTTCTTT.

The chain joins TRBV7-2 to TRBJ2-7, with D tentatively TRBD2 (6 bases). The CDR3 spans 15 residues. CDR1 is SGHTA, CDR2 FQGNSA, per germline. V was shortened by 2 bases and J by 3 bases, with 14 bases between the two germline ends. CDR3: CASSLILAPNYEQYF. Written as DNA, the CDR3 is TGTGCCAGCAGCTTAATCCTAGCGCCTAACTACGAGCAGTACTTC.

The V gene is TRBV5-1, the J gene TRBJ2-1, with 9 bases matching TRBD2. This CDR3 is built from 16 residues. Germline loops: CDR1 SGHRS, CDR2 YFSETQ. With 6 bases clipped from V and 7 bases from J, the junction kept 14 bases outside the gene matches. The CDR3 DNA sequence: TGCGCCAGCACCGATAGCGGGAGAAGGTGGGAAAATGAGCAGTTCTTC. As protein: CASTDSGRRWENEQFF.

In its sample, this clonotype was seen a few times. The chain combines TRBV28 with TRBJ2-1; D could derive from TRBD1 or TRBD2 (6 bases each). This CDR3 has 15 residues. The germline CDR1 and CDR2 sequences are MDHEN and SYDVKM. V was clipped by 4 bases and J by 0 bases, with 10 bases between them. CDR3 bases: TGTGCCAGCAGTTGGGGGGCTAGCTCCTACAATGAGCAGTTCTTC. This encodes CASSWGASSYNEQFF. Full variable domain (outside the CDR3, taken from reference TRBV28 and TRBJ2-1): DVKVTQSSRYLVKRTGEKVFLECVQDMDHENMFWYRQDPGLGLRLIYFSYDVKMKEKGDIPEGYSVSREKKERFSLILESASTNQTSMYLCASSWGASSYNEQFFGPGTRLTVL.

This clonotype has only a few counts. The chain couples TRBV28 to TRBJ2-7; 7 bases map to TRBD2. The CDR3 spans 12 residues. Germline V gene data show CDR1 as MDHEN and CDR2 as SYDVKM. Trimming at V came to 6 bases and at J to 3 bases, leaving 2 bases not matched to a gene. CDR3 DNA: TGTGCCAGCAGGGCTAGCGGCTACGAGCAGTACTTC. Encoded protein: CASRASGYEQYF.

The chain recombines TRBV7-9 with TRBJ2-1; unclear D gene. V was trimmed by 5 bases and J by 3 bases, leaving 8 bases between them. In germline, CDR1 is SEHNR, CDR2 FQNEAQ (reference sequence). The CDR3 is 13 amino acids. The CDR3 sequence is CASSRGYYNEQFF. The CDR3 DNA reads TGTGCCAGCAGCCGAGGCTACTACAATGAGCAGTTCTTC.

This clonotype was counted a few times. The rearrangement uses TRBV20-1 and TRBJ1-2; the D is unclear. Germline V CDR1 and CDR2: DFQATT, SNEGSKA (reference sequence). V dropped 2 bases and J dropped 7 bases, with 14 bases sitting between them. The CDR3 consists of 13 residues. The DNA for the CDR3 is TGCAGTGCTAGATCGCGGGGATTTTCTGGCTACACCTTC. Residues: CSARSRGFSGYTF.

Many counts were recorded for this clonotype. The CDR3 spells CASSQGSTDTQYF. In nucleotides, the CDR3 is TGCGCCAGCAGCCAGGGTAGCACAGATACGCAGTATTTT. This chain uses TRBV5-1 with TRBJ2-3; a weak D match, TRBD1 (5 bases). CDR3 length: 13 residues. CDR1 SGHRS and CDR2 YFSETQ come from the germline V gene. Trimming took 4 bases from V and 0 from J, leaving 6 bases between them.